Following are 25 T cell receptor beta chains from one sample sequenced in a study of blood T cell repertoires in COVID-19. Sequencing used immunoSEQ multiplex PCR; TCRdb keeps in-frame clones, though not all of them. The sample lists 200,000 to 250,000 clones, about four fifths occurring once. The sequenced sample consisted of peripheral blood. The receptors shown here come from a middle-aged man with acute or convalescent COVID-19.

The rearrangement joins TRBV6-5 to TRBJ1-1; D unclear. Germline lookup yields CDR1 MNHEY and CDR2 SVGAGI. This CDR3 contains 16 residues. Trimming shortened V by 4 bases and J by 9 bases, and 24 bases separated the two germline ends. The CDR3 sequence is CASSSAWTPGKLKAFF. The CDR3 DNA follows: TGTGCCAGCAGTTCGGCCTGGACGCCGGGGAAATTAAAAGCTTTCTTT.

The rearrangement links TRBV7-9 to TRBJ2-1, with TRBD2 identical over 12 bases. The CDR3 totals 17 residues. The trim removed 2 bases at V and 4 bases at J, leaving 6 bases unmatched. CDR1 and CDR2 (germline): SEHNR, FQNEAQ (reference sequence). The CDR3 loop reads CASSLSLAGGVYNEQFF. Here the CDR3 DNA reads TGTGCCAGCAGCTTAAGCCTAGCGGGAGGGGTATACAATGAGCAGTTCTTC.

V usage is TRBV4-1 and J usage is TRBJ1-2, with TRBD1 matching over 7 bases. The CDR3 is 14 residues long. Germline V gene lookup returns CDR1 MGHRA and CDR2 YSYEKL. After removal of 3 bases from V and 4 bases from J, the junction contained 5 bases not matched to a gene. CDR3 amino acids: CASSHGTVSYGYTF. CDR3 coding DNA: TGCGCCAGCAGCCACGGGACAGTCAGCTATGGCTACACCTTC.

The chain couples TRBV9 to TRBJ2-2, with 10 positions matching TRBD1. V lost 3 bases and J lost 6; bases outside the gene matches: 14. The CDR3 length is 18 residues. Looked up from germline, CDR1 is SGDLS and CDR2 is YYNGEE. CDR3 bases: TGTGCCAGCAGCGAAGGGGACCTCGGGACAGGGGTTCCCGGGGAGCTGTTTTTT. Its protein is CASSEGDLGTGVPGELFF.

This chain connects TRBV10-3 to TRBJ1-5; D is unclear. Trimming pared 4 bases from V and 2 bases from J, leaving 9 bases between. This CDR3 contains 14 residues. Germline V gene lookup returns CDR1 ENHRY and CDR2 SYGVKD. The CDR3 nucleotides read TGTGCCATCAGTGCGGGGTTTGGCAATCAGCCCCAGCATTTT. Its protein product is CAISAGFGNQPQHF.

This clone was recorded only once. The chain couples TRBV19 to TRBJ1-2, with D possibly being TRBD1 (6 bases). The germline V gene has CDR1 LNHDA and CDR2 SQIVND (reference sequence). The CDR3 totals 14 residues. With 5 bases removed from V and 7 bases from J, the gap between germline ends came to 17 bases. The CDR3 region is CASSEKQGSPGYTF. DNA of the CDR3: TGTGCCAGTAGTGAAAAACAGGGTTCCCCTGGCTACACCTTC. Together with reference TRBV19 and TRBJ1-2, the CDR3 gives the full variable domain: DGGITQSPKYLFRKEGQNVTLSCEQNLNHDAMYWYRQDPGQGLRLIYYSQIVNDFQKGDIAEGYSVSREKKESFPLTVTSAQKNPTAFYLCASSEKQGSPGYTFGSGTRLTVV.

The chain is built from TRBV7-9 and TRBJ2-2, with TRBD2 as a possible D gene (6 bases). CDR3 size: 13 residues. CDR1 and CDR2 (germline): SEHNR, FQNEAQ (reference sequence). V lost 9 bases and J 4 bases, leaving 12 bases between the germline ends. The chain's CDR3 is CARSGVSTGELFF. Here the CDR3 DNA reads TGTGCCAGGTCGGGAGTTTCCACCGGGGAGCTGTTTTTT.

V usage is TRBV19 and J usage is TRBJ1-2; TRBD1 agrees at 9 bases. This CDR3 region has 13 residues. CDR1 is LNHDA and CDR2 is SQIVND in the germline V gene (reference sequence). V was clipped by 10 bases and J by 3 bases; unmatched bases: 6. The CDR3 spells CATAGTGYYGYTF. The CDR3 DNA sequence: TGTGCCACCGCCGGGACAGGGTACTATGGCTACACCTTC. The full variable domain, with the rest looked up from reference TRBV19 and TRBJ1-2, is DGGITQSPKYLFRKEGQNVTLSCEQNLNHDAMYWYRQDPGQGLRLIYYSQIVNDFQKGDIAEGYSVSREKKESFPLTVTSAQKNPTAFYLCATAGTGYYGYTFGSGTRLTVV.

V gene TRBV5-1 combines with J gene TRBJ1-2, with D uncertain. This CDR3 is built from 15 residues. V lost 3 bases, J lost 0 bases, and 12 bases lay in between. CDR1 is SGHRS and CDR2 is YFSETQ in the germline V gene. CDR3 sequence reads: CASSSTFQANYGYTF. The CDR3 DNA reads TGCGCCAGCAGCTCCACTTTCCAGGCTAACTATGGCTACACCTTC.

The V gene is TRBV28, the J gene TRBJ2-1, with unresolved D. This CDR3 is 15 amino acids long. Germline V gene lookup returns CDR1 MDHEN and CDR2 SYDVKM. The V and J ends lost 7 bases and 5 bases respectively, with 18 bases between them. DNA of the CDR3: TGTGCCAGCACCTCAGTTTGGCTGGCCAACAATGAGCAGTTCTTC. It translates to CASTSVWLANNEQFF.

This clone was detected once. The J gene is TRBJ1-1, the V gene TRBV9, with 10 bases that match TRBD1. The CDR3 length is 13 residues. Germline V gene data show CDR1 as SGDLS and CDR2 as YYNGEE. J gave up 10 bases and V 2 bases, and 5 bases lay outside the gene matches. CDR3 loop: CASSVGQGGRAFF. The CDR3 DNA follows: TGTGCCAGCAGCGTCGGACAGGGGGGGAGAGCTTTCTTT.

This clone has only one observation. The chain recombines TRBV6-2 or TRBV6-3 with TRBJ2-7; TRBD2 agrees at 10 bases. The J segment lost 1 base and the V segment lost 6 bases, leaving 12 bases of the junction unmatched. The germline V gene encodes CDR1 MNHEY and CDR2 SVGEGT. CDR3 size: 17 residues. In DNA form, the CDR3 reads TGTGCCAGCAGCCGATGGGCTAGCGGGAGTGCATCCTACGAGCAGTACTTC. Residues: CASSRWASGSASYEQYF.

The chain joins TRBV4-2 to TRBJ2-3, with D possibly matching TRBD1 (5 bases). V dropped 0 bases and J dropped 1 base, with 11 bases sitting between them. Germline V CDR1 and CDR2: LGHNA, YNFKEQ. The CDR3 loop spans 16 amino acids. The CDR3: CASSQDLGRGTDTQYF. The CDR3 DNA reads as TGTGCCAGCAGCCAAGATCTGGGCAGGGGCACAGATACGCAGTATTTT.

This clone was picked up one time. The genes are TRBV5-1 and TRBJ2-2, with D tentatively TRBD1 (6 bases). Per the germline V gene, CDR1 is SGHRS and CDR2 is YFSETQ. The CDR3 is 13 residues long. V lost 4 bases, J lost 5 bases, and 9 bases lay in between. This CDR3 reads CASSPGTTGELFF. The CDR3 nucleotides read TGCGCCAGCAGCCCCGGGACAACCGGGGAGCTGTTTTTT.

CDR3 coding DNA: TGTGCCAGCAACTTTGGACACCCCGTAAACGAGCAGTTCTTC. It translates to CASNFGHPVNEQFF. V gene TRBV21-1 combines with J gene TRBJ2-1; TRBD1 reflects the table's D call only, with no check against the DNA. TRBV21-1 is a known pseudogene. The CDR3 is 14 amino acids.

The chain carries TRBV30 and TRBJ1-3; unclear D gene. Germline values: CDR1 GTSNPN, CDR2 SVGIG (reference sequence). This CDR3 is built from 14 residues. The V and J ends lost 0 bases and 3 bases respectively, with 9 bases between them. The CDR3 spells CAWSVFGYGNTIYF. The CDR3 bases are TGTGCCTGGAGTGTATTCGGGTATGGAAACACCATATATTTT.

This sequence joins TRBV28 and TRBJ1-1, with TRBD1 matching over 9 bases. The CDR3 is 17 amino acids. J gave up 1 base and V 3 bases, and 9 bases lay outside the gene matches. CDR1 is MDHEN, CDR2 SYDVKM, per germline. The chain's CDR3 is CASSFRGTGRWNTEAFF. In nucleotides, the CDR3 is TGTGCCAGCAGTTTTCGAGGGACAGGGCGTTGGAACACTGAAGCTTTCTTT.

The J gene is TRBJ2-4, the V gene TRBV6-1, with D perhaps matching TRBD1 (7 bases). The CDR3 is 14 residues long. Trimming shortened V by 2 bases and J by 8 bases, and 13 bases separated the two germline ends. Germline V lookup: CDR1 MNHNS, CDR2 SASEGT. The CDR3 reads CASSEQGGTDIQYF. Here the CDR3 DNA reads TGTGCCAGCAGTGAACAGGGGGGTACGGACATTCAGTACTTC.

This CDR3 reads CASSPGSTSSYNEQFF. The CDR3 DNA follows: TGTGCCAGCTCACCAGGGTCTACTAGCTCCTACAATGAGCAGTTCTTC. The chain carries TRBV18 and TRBJ2-1; D may be TRBD2 (5 bases). Trimming pared 2 bases from V and 0 bases from J, leaving 11 bases between. CDR1 and CDR2 (germline): KGHSH, LQKENI. The CDR3 is made up of 16 amino acids. Complete variable domain (other parts from reference TRBV18 and TRBJ2-1): NAGVMQNPRHLVRRRGQEARLRCSPMKGHSHVYWYRQLPEEGLKFMVYLQKENIIDESGMPKERFSAEFPKEGPSILRIQQVVRGDSAAYFCASSPGSTSSYNEQFFGPGTRLTVL.

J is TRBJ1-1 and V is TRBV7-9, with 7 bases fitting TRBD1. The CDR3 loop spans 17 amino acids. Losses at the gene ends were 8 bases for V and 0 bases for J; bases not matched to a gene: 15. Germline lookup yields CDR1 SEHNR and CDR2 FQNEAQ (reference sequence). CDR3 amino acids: CASLSEGALGMNTEAFF. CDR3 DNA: TGTGCCAGCCTAAGCGAGGGGGCCCTCGGTATGAACACTGAAGCTTTCTTT.

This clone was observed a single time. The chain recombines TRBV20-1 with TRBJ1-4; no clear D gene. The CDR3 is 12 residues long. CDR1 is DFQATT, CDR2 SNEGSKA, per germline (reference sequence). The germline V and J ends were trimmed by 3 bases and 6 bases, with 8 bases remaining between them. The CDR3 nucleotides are TGCAGTGCTAGTGCTTCGGATGAAAAACTGTTTTTT. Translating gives CSASASDEKLFF.

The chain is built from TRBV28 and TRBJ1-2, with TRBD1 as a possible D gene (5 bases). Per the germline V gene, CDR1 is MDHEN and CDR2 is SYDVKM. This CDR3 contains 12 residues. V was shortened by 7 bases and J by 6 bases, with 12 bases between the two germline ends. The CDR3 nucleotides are TGTGCCAGCACCATTCCGGGGGATGGCTACACCTTC. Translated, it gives CASTIPGDGYTF.

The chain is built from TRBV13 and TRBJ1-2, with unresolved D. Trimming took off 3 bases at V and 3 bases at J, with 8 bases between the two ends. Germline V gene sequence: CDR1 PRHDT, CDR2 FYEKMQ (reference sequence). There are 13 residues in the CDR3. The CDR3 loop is CASSFTEYYGYTF. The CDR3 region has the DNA TGTGCCAGCAGCTTCACGGAGTACTATGGCTACACCTTC. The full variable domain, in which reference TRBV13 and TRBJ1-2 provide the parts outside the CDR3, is AAGVIQSPRHLIKEKRETATLKCYPIPRHDTVYWYQQGPGQDPQFLISFYEKMQSDKGSIPDRFSAQQFSDYHSELNMSSLELGDSALYFCASSFTEYYGYTFGSGTRLTVV.

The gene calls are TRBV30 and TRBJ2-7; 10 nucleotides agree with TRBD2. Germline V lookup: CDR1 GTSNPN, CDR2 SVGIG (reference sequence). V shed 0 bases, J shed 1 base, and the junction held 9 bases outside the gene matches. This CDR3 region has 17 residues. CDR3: CAWSVRTSGITSYEQYF. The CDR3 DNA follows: TGTGCCTGGAGTGTACGGACTAGCGGAATTACTTCCTACGAGCAGTACTTC.

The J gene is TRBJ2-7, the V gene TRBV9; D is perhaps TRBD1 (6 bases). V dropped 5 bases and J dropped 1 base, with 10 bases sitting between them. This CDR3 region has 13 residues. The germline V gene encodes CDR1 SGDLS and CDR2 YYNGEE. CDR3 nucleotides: TGTGCCAGCAGTTCCGACAGGTCCTACGAGCAGTACTTC. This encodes CASSSDRSYEQYF.